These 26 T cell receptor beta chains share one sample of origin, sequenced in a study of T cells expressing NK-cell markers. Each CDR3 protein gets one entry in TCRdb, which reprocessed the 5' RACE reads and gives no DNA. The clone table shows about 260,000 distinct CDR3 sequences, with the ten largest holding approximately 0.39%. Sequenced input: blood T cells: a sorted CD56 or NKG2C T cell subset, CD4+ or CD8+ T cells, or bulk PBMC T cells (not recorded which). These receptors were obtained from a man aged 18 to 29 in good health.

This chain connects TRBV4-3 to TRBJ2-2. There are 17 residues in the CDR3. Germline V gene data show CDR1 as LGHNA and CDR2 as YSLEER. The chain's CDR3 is CASSQEGSVLDTGELFF.

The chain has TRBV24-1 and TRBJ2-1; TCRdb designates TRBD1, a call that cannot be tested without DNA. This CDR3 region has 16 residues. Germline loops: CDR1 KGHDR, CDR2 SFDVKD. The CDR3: CATSDPGDEFSNEQFF.

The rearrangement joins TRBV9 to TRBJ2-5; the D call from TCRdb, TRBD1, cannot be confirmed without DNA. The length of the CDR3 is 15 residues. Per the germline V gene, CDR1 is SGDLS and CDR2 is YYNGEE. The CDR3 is CASGPGTALQETQYF.

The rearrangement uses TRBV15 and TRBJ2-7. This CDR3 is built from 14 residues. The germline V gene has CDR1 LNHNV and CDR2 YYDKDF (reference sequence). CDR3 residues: CATSGGGTTYEQYF.

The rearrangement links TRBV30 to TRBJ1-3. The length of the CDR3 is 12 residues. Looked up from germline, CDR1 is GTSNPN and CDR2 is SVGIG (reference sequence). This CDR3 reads CASTGGGNTIYF.

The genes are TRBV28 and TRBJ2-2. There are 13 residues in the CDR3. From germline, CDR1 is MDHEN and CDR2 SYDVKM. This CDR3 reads CASSLSQAGELFF. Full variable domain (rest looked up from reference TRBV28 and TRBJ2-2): DVKVTQSSRYLVKRTGEKVFLECVQDMDHENMFWYRQDPGLGLRLIYFSYDVKMKEKGDIPEGYSVSREKKERFSLILESASTNQTSMYLCASSLSQAGELFFGEGSRLTVL.

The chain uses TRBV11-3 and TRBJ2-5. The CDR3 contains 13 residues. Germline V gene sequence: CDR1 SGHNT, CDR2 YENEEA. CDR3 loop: CASSAQVQETQYF.

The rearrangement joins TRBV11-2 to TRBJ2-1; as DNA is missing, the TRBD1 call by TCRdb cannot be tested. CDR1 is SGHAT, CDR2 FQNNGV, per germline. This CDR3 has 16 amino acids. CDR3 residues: CASSLVSRTGSFEQFF.

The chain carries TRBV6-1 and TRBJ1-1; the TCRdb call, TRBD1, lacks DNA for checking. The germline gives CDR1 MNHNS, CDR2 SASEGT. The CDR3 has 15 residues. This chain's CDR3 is CASTREIQGASEAFF.

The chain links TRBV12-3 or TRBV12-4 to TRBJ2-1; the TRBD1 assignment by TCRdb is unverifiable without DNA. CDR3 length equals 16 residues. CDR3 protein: CASSTRDRALLNEQFF.

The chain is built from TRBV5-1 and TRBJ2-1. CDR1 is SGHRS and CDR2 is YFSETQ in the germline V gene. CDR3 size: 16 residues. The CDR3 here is CASSLVRSYSYNEQFF.

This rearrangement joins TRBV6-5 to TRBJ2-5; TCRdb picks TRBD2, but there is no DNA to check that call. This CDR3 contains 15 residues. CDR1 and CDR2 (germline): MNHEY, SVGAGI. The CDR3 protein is CASSWGTSRQETQYF.

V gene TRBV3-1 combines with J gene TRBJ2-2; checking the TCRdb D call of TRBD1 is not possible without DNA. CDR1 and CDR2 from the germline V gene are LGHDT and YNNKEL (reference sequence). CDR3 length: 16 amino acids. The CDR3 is CASSQAGQGNTGELFF.

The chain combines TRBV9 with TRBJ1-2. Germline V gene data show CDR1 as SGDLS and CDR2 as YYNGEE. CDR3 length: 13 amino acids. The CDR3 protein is CASSVVEGYGYTF.

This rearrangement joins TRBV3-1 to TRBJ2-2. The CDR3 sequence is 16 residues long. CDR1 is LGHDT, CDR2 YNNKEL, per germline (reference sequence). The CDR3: CASSQDLVLNTGELFF.

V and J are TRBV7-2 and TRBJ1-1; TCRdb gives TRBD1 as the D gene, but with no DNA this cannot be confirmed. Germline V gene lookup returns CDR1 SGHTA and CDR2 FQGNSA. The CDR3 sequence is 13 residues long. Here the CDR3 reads CASSRKGGTEAFF.

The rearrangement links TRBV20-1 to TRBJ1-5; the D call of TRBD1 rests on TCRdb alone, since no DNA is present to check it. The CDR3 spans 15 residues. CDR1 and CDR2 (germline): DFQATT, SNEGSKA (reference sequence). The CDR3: CSANRQGVRNQPQHF.

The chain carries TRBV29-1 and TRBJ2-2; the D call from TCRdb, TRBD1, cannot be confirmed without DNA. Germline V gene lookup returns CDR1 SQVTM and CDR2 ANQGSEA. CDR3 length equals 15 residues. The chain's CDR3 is CSVSDRGSGTGELFF.

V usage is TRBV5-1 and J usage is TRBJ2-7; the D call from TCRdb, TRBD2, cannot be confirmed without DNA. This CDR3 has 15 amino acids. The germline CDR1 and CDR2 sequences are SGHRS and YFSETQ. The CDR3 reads CASTIGGGSTYEQYF.

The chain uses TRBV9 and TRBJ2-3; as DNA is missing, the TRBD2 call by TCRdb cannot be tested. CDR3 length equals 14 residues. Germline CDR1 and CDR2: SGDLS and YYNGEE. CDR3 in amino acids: CASSTRTSGDTQYF.

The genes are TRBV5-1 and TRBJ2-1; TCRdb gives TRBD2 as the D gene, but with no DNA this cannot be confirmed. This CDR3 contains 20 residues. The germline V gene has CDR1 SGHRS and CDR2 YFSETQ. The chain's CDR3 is CASSRRPLAGGSPRSNEQFF.

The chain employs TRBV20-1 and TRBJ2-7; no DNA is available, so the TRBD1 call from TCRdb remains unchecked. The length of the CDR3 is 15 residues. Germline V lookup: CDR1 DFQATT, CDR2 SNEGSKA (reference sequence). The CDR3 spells CSARDPGQGGYEQYF.

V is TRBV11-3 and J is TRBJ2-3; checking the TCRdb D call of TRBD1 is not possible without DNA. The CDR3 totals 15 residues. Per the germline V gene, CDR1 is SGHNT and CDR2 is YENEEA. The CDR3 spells CASSSRQGTTDTQYF.

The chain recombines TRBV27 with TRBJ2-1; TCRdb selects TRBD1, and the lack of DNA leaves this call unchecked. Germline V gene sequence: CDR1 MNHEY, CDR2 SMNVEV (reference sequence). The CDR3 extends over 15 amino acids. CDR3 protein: CASSWRQGTHNEQFF.

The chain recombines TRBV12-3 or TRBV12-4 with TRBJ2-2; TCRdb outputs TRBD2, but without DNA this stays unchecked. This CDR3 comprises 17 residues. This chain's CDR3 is CASRDRSGLPSTGELFF.

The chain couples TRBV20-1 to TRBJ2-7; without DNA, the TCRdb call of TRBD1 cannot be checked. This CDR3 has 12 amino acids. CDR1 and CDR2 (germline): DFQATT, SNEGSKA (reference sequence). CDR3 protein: CSAEGPFLEQYF.